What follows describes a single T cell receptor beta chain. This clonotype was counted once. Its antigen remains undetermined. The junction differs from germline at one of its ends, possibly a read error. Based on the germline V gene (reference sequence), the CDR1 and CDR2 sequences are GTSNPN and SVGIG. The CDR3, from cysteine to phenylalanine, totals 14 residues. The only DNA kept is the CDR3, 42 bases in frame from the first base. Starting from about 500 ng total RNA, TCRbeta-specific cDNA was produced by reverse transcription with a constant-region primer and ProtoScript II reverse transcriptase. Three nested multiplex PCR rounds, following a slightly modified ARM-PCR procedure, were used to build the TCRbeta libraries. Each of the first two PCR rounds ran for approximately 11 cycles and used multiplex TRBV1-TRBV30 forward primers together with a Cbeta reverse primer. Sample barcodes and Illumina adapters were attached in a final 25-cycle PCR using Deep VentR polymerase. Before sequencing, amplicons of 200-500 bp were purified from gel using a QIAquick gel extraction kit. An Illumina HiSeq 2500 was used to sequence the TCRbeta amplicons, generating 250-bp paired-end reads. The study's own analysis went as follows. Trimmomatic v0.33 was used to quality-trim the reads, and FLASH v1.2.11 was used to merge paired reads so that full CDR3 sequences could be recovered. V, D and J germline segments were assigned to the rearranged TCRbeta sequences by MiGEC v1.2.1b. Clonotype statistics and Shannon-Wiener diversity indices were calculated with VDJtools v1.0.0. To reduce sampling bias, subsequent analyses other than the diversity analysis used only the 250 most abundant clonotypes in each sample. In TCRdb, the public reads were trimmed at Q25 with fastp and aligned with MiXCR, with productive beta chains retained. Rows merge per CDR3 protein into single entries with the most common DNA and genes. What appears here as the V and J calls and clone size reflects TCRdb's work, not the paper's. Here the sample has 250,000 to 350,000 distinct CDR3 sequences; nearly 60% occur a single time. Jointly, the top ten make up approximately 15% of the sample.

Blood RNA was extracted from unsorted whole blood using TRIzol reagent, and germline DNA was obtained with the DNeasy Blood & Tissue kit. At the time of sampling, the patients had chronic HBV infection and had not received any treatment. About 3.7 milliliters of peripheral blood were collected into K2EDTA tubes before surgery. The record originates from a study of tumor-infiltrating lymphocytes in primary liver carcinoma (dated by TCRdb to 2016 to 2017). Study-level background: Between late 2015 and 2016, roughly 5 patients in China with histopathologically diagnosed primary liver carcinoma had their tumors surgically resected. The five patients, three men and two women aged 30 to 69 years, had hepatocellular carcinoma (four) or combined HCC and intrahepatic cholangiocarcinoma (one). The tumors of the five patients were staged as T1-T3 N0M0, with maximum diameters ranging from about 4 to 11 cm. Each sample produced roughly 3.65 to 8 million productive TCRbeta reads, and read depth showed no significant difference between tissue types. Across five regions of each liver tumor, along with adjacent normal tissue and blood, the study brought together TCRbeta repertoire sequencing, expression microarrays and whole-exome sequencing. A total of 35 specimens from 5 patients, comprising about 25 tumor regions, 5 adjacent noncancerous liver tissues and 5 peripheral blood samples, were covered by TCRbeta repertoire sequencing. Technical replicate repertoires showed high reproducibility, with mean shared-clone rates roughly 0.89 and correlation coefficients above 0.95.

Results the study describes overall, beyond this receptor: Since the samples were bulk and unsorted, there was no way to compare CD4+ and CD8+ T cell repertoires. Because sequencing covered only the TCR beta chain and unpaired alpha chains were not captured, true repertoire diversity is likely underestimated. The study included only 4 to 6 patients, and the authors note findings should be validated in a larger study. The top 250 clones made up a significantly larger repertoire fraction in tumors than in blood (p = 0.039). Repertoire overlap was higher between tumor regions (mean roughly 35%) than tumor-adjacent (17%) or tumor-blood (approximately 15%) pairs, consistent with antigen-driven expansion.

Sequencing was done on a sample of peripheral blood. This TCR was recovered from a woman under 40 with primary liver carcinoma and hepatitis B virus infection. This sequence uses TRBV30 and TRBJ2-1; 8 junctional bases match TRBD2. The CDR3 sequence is CVWGGGRSYNEQFF. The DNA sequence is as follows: TGTGTCTGGGGAGGCGGGAGGTCCTACAATGAGCAGTTCTTC. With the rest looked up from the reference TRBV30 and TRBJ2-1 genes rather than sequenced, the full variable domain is SQTIHQWPATLVQPVGSPLSLECTVEGTSNPNLYWYRQAAGRGLQLLFYSVGIGQISSEVPQNLSASRPQDRQFILSSKKLLLSDSGFYLCVWGGGRSYNEQFFGPGTRLTVL.